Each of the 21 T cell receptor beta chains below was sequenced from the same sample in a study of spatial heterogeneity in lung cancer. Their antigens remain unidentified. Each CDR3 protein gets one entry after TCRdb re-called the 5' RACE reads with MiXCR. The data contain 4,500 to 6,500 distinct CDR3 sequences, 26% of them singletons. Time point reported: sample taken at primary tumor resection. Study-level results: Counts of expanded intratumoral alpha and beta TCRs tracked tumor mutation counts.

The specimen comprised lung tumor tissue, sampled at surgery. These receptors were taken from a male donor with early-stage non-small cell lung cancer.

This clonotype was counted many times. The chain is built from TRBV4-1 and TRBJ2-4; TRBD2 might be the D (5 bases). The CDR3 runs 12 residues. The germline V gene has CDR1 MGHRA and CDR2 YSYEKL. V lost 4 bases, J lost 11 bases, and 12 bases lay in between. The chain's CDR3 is CASSRDGVVQYF. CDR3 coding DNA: TGCGCCAGCAGCCGAGACGGGGTGGTTCAGTACTTC.

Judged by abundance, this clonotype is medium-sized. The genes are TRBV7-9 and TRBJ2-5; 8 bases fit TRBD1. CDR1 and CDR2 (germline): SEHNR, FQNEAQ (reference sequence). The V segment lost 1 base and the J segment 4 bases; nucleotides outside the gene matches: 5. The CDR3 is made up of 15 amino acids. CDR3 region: CASSLGVTGAETQYF. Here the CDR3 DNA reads TGTGCCAGCAGCTTAGGAGTGACAGGGGCAGAGACCCAGTACTTC.

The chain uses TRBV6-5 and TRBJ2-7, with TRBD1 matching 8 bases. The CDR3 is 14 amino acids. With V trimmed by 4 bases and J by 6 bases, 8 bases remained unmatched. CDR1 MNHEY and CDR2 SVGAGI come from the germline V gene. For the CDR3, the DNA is TGTGCCAGCAGTTCCCGCACAGGGGGGATCGAGCAGTACTTC. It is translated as CASSSRTGGIEQYF.

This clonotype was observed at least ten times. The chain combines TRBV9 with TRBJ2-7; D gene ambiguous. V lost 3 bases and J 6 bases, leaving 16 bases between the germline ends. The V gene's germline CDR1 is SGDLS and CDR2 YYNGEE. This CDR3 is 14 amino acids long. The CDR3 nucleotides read TGTGCCAGCAGCGCGGACGGTGGGTTCCTCGAGCAGTACTTC. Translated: CASSADGGFLEQYF. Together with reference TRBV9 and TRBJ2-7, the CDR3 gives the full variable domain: DSGVTQTPKHLITATGQRVTLRCSPRSGDLSVYWYQQSLDQGLQFLIQYYNGEERAKGNILERFSAQQFPDLHSELNLSSLELGDSALYFCASSADGGFLEQYFGPGTRLTVT.

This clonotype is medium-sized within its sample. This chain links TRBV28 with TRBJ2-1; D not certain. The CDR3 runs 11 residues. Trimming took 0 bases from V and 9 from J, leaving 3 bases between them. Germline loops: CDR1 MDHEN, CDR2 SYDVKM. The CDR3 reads CASSLWIEQFF. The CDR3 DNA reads TGTGCCAGCAGTTTATGGATTGAGCAGTTCTTC. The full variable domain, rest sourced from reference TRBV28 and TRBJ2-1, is DVKVTQSSRYLVKRTGEKVFLECVQDMDHENMFWYRQDPGLGLRLIYFSYDVKMKEKGDIPEGYSVSREKKERFSLILESASTNQTSMYLCASSLWIEQFFGPGTRLTVL.

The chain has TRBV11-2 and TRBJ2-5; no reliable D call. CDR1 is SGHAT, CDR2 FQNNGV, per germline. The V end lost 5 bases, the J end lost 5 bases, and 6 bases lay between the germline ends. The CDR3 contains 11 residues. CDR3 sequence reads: CASSAEETQYF. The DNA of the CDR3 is TGTGCCAGCAGCGCCGAGGAGACCCAGTACTTC.

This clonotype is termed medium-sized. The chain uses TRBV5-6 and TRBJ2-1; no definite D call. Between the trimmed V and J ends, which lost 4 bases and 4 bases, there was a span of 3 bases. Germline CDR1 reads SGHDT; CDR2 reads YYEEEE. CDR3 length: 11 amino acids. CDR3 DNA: TGTGCCAGCAGCCGATACAATGAGCAGTTCTTC. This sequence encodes CASSRYNEQFF.

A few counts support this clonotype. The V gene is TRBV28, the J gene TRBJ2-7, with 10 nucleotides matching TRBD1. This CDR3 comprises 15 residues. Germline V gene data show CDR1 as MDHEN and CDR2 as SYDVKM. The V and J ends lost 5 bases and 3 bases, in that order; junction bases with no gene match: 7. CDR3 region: CASSGPGQGRYEQYF. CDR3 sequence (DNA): TGTGCCAGCAGTGGTCCGGGACAGGGGCGCTACGAGCAGTACTTC.

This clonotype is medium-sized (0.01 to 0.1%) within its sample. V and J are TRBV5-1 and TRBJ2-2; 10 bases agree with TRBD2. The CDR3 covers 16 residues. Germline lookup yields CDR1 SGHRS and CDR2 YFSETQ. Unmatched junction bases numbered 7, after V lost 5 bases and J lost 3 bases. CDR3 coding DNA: TGCGCCAGCAGTTGGACGCTAGCGGGAGACACCGGGGAGCTGTTTTTT. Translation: CASSWTLAGDTGELFF. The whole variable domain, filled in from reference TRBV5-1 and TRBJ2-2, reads KAGVTQTPRYLIKTRGQQVTLSCSPISGHRSVSWYQQTPGQGLQFLFEYFSETQRNKGNFPGRFSGRQFSNSRSEMNVSTLELGDSALYLCASSWTLAGDTGELFFGEGSRLTVL.

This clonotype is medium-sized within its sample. As DNA, the CDR3 is TGCAGTGCTAGAGGACCGGGACGGATAAACTATGGCTACACCTTC. This gives the protein CSARGPGRINYGYTF. The V and J genes are TRBV20-1 and TRBJ1-2; a weak D match, TRBD1 (5 bases). This CDR3 comprises 15 residues. V lost 1 base, J lost 2 bases, and 14 bases lay in between. Germline lookup yields CDR1 DFQATT and CDR2 SNEGSKA (reference sequence).

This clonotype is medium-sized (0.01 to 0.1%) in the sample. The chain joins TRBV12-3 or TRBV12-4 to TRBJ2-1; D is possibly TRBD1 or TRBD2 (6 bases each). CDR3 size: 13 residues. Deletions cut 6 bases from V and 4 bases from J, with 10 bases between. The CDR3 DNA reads TGTGCCAGCAGCCTAGGGGGGTACAATGAGCAGTTCTTC. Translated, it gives CASSLGGYNEQFF.

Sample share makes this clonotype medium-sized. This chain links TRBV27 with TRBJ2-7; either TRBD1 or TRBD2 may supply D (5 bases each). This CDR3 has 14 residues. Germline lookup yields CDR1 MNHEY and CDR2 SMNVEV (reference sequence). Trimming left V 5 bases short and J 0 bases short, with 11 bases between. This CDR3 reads CASSLGTSSYEQYF. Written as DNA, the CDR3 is TGTGCCAGCAGTCTGGGGACCAGCTCCTACGAGCAGTACTTC.

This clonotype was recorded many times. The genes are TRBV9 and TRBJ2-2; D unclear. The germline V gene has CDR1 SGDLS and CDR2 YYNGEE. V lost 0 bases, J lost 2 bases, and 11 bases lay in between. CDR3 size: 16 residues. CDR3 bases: TGTGCCAGCAGCGTAGGAGTCTCAGTAAACACCGGGGAGCTGTTTTTT. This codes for CASSVGVSVNTGELFF.

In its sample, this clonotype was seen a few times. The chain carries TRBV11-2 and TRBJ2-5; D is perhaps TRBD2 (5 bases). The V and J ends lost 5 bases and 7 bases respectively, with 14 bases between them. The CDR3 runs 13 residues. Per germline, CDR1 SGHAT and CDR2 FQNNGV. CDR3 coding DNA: TGTGCCAGCAGCCCCCAACAGCGGCGGACCCAGTACTTC. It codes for CASSPQQRRTQYF.

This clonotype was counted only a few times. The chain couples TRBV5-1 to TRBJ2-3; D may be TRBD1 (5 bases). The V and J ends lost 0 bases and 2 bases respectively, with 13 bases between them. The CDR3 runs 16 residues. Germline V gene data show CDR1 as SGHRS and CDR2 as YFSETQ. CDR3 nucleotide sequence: TGCGCCAGCAGCTTGGAGGGGCGGCTAGACACAGATACGCAGTATTTT. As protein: CASSLEGRLDTDTQYF. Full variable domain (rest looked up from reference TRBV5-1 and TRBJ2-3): KAGVTQTPRYLIKTRGQQVTLSCSPISGHRSVSWYQQTPGQGLQFLFEYFSETQRNKGNFPGRFSGRQFSNSRSEMNVSTLELGDSALYLCASSLEGRLDTDTQYFGPGTRLTVL.

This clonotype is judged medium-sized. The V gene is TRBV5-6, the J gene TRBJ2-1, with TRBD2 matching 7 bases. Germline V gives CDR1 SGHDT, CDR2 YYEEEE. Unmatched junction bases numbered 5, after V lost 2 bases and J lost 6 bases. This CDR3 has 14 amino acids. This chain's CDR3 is CASSFSTSVNEQFF. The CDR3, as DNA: TGTGCCAGCAGCTTCTCAACTAGCGTCAATGAGCAGTTCTTC. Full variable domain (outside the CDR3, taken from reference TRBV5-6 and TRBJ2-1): DAGVTQSPTHLIKTRGQQVTLRCSPKSGHDTVSWYQQALGQGPQFIFQYYEEEERQRGNFPDRFSGHQFPNYSSELNVNALLLGDSALYLCASSFSTSVNEQFFGPGTRLTVL.

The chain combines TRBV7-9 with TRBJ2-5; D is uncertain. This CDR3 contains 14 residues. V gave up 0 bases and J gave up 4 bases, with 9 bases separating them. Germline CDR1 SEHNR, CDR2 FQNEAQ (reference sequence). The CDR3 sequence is CASSLASSAETQYF. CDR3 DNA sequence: TGTGCCAGCAGCTTAGCGAGTAGTGCAGAGACCCAGTACTTC.

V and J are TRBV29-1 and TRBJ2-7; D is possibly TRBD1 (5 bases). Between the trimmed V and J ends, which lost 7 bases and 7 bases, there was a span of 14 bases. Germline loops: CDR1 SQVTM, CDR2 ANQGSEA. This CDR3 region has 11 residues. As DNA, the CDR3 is TGCAGCGCCCAAAACCAGGGTGAGCAGTACTTC. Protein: CSAQNQGEQYF.

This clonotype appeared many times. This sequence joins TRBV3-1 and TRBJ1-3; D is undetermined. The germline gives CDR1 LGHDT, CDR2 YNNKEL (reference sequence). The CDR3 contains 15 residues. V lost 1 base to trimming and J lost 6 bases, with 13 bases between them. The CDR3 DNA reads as TGTGCCAGCAGCCAAGCGGCTTGGGCGTTAAACACCATATATTTT. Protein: CASSQAAWALNTIYF.

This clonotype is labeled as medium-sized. The CDR3 DNA is TGCGCCAGCAGTGGACAGGGTGAAGCTTTCTTT. This sequence encodes CASSGQGEAFF. This chain joins TRBV10-1 and TRBJ1-1; the match to TRBD1 covers 7 bases. In germline, CDR1 is WNHNN, CDR2 SYGVQD (reference sequence). CDR3 length: 11 residues. The J segment lost 7 bases and the V segment lost 4 bases, leaving 0 bases of the junction unmatched.

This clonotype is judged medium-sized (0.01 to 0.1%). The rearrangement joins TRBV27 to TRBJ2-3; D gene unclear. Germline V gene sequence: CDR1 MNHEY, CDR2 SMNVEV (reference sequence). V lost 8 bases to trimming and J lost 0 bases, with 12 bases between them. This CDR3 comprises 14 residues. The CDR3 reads CASSLTFSTDTQYF. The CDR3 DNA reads TGTGCCAGCTCCTTGACTTTTAGCACAGATACGCAGTATTTT.